This is a list of T cell receptor beta chains from one sample in a study of T cells in Graves' hyperthyroidism and ophthalmopathy. TCRdb called the multiplex PCR reads again in MiXCR, with one record for every CDR3 protein. The table records more than 300,000 distinct CDR3 sequences, approximately 15% of them present only once. Sequencing was performed on blood. Receptors were obtained from a woman aged 55-69 years with Graves' hyperthyroidism. Both conserved end residues are part of each CDR3. Each record gives: D gene, V gene, clone size, J gene, CDR3 protein, CDR3 DNA. A D gene is named only where the DNA matches it firmly. Clone size is stated in some rows and not others, as once, few, many or a class when expanded.

NA	TRBV19	many	TRBJ1-3	CASTPGITVDTIYF	TGTGCCAGTACCCCCGGGATTACTGTGGACACCATATATTTT
NA	TRBV2	few	TRBJ2-7	CASSRDGGHGQYF	TGTGCCAGCAGCCGGGACGGGGGGCACGGGCAGTACTTC
TRBD1	TRBV11-2	NA	TRBJ2-1	CASSQPDRGSDEQFF	TGTGCCAGCAGCCAACCGGACAGGGGGAGCGATGAGCAGTTCTTC
NA	TRBV19	NA	TRBJ2-2	CASSTSRNTGELFF	TGTGCCAGTAGTACTAGCCGAAACACCGGGGAGCTGTTTTTT
NA	TRBV6-1	NA	TRBJ1-4	CASRPPANEKLFF	TGTGCCAGCAGACCCCCAGCTAATGAAAAACTGTTTTTT
NA	TRBV7-9	many	TRBJ2-5	CASSLAGIRETQYF	TGTGCCAGCAGCTTAGCGGGGATACGGGAGACCCAGTACTTC
TRBD2	TRBV5-1	many	TRBJ2-7	CASSWGTSVPPYEQYF	TGCGCCAGCAGCTGGGGGACTAGCGTCCCTCCCTACGAGCAGTACTTC
TRBD2	TRBV15	few	TRBJ2-1	CATSRGGLAGENEQFF	TGTGCCACCAGCAGAGGGGGGCTAGCGGGAGAAAATGAGCAGTTCTTC
TRBD2	TRBV20-1	NA	TRBJ2-7	CSASKGLAGETCEQYF	TGCAGTGCTAGTAAGGGACTAGCGGGAGAAACCTGCGAGCAGTACTTC
NA	TRBV4-1	few	TRBJ2-7	CASSAVTRTYEQYF	TGCGCCAGCAGCGCGGTAACCCGTACCTACGAGCAGTACTTC
NA	TRBV7-8	many	TRBJ1-2	CASSGTRVGYGYTF	TGTGCCAGCAGCGGCACAAGGGTCGGATATGGCTACACCTTC
TRBD2	TRBV28	NA	TRBJ2-5	CASNSAGGPQEAQYF	TGTGCCAGTAACTCAGCGGGAGGGCCCCAAGAGGCCCAGTACTTC
TRBD2	TRBV7-9	few	TRBJ2-7	CASSLEPGLAGGPGEQYF	TGTGCCAGCAGCTTAGAGCCGGGACTAGCGGGAGGGCCGGGTGAGCAGTACTTC
TRBD1	TRBV7-8	many	TRBJ2-7	CASSVRDRPYEQYF	TGTGCCAGCAGCGTCCGGGACAGACCCTACGAGCAGTACTTC
NA	TRBV7-9	NA	TRBJ2-7	CASSKRQNWGYEQYF	TGTGCCAGCAGCAAAAGACAAAATTGGGGCTACGAGCAGTACTTC
TRBD1	TRBV4-1	few	TRBJ2-1	CASSRRDRGYNEQFF	TGCGCCAGCAGCCGGAGAGACAGGGGCTACAATGAGCAGTTCTTC
TRBD2	TRBV5-1	many	TRBJ2-1	CASSLGPAGDNEQFF	TGCGCCAGCAGCTTGGGTCCCGCGGGGGACAATGAGCAGTTCTTC
TRBD2	TRBV7-3	NA	TRBJ2-7	CASSIRLAGVKEQYF	TGTGCCAGCAGCATAAGACTAGCGGGAGTTAAAGAGCAGTACTTC
NA	TRBV4-1	few	TRBJ2-7	CASSQELASTYEQYF	TGCGCCAGCAGCCAAGAACTAGCTTCTACCTACGAGCAGTACTTC
NA	TRBV5-6	once	TRBJ2-7	CASSSYHEQYF	TGTGCCAGCAGCTCATACCACGAGCAGTACTTC
TRBD1	TRBV4-1	many	TRBJ2-7	CASSQGRQGGSYEQYF	TGCGCCAGCAGCCAAGGGCGACAGGGGGGGTCCTACGAGCAGTACTTC
NA	TRBV30	many	TRBJ2-7	CAWSRSEYEQYF	TGTGCCTGGAGTCGTAGCGAATACGAGCAGTACTTC
NA	TRBV3-1	NA	TRBJ2-1	CASSQAAVSYNEQFF	TGTGCCAGCAGCCAAGCAGCGGTCTCCTACAATGAGCAGTTCTTC
NA	TRBV20-1	many	TRBJ2-7	CSAGTYEQYF	TGCAGTGCGGGGACCTACGAGCAGTACTTC
NA	TRBV15	NA	TRBJ2-3	CATSVGPRDQGRDTQYF	TGTGCCACCAGCGTAGGTCCCCGGGACCAAGGTAGAGATACGCAGTATTTT
TRBD2	TRBV9	NA	TRBJ2-7	CASSVGRLAGIYEQYF	TGTGCCAGCAGCGTAGGACGACTAGCGGGAATCTACGAGCAGTACTTC
NA	TRBV29-1	many	TRBJ2-3	CSVAGQSPDTQYF	TGCAGCGTTGCAGGGCAGTCCCCAGATACGCAGTATTTT
NA	TRBV30	many	TRBJ1-2	CAWSWEFFSNYGYTF	TGTGCCTGGAGTTGGGAATTCTTTTCTAACTATGGCTACACCTTC
TRBD1	TRBV6-2/TRBV6-3	many	TRBJ2-5	CASSYPPRGRVIVQETQYF	TGTGCCAGCAGTTACCCCCCCAGGGGGCGAGTCATCGTCCAAGAGACCCAGTACTTC
NA	TRBV10-3	NA	TRBJ2-3	CAISDPGQHTDTQYF	TGTGCCATCAGTGATCCAGGACAGCACACAGATACGCAGTATTTT
NA	TRBV9	many	TRBJ2-2	CASSVRGDYASGELFF	TGTGCCAGCAGCGTAAGGGGGGACTACGCCTCCGGGGAGCTGTTTTTT
NA	TRBV11-3	few	TRBJ2-1	CASSLVVAEQFF	TGTGCCAGCAGCTTAGTAGTGGCTGAGCAGTTCTTC
TRBD2	TRBV7-9	few	TRBJ2-2	CASSPQAGGPATGELFF	TGTGCCAGCAGCCCTCAAGCGGGAGGGCCTGCCACCGGGGAGCTGTTTTTT
NA	TRBV3-1	many	TRBJ2-1	CASSQDLNEQFF	TGTGCCAGCAGCCAAGATCTCAATGAGCAGTTCTTC
NA	TRBV3-1	many	TRBJ2-1	CASSTMGGSYNEQFF	TGTGCCAGCAGCACCATGGGGGGCTCCTACAATGAGCAGTTCTTC
NA	TRBV6-1	NA	TRBJ2-7	CASRPQGRESYEQYF	TGTGCCAGCAGGCCCCAGGGGCGGGAGTCCTACGAGCAGTACTTC
NA	TRBV6-1	NA	TRBJ2-1	CASSAGRGSSYNEQFF	TGTGCCAGCAGTGCAGGACGGGGAAGCTCCTACAATGAGCAGTTCTTC
TRBD2	TRBV5-1	NA	TRBJ2-2	CASRQGLRTGELFF	TGCGCCAGCCGTCAGGGACTAAGAACCGGGGAGCTGTTTTTT
NA	TRBV25-1	NA	TRBJ1-4	CASSGVEGFLEKLFF	TGTGCCAGCAGTGGAGTAGAGGGTTTTTTGGAAAAACTGTTTTTT
NA	TRBV30	once	TRBJ1-2	CAWSDGGAIGYTF	TGTGCCTGGAGTGATGGGGGCGCGATCGGCTACACCTTC
TRBD2	TRBV10-3	few	TRBJ2-1	CAISESISGRTGSYNEQFF	TGTGCCATCAGTGAGTCGATTAGCGGGAGAACTGGGTCCTACAATGAGCAGTTCTTC
TRBD1	TRBV2	many	TRBJ1-2	CASRGGQGSNYGYTF	TGTGCCAGCAGGGGGGGACAGGGTAGCAACTATGGCTACACCTTC
NA	TRBV5-1	few	TRBJ1-6	CASRSGYNSPLHF	TGCGCCAGCAGATCGGGTTATAATTCACCCCTCCACTTT
TRBD2	TRBV27	many	TRBJ2-3	CASSLSLGLAGSWYTDTQYF	TGTGCCAGCAGTTTATCGTTGGGACTAGCGGGATCGTGGTACACAGATACGCAGTATTTT
TRBD1	TRBV19	many	TRBJ1-3	CASSLRQDRVAGNTIYF	TGTGCCAGTAGTCTCCGACAAGACAGGGTAGCAGGAAACACCATATATTTT
TRBD1	TRBV6-5	many	TRBJ2-7	CASSYTHPGQGYEQYF	TGTGCCAGCAGTTACACCCACCCGGGACAGGGTTACGAGCAGTACTTC
TRBD1	TRBV6-1	many	TRBJ1-1	CASSYGSGGTEAFF	TGTGCCAGCAGTTATGGATCAGGGGGGACTGAAGCTTTCTTT
TRBD2	TRBV30	many	TRBJ2-7	CAWSSGSYHEQYF	TGTGCCTGGTCTAGCGGGAGTTACCACGAGCAGTACTTC
NA	TRBV6-1	NA	TRBJ1-5	CASREEQAYSNQPQHF	TGTGCCAGCAGGGAAGAACAGGCTTATAGCAATCAGCCCCAGCATTTT
NA	TRBV20-1	many	TRBJ2-1	CSARRGSYNEQFF	TGCAGTGCTCGTCGGGGCTCCTACAATGAGCAGTTCTTC
NA	TRBV30	many	TRBJ1-3	CAWSEVGNTIYF	TGTGCCTGGAGTGAGGTTGGAAACACCATATATTTT
NA	TRBV5-1	many	TRBJ2-3	CASMEQVTDTQYF	TGCGCCAGCATGGAGCAGGTCACAGATACGCAGTATTTT